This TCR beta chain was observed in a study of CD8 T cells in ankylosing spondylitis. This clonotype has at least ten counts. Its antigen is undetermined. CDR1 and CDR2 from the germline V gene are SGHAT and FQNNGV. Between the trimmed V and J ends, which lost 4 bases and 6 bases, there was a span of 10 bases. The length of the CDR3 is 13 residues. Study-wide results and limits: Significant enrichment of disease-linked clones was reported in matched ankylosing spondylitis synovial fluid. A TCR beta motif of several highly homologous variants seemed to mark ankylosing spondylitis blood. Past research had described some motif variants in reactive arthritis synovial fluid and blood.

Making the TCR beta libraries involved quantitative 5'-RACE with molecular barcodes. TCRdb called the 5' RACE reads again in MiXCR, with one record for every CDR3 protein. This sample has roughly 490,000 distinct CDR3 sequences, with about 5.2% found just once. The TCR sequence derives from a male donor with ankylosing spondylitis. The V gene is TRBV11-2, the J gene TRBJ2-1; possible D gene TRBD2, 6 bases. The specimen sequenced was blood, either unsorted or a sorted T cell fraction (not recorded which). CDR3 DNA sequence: TGTGCCAGCAGCTGGCAGGGAGGCAATGAGCAGTTCTTC. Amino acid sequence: CASSWQGGNEQFF.